These T cell receptor beta chains were read from a single sample in a study of T cell responses to AZD1222 COVID-19 vaccine. TCRdb keeps only in-frame clones here, not all; method: immunoSEQ multiplex PCR. The sample lists just under 150,000 clones; approximately 86% were seen once. The material sequenced was peripheral blood, taken 28 days after the second dose of the MenACWY control vaccine. These receptors originate from an adult who received the MenACWY meningococcal vaccine as a control. The CDR3 runs from the conserved cysteine through the conserved F or W. A D gene is named only where the DNA matches it firmly. The size entry is marked missing in some rows and otherwise reads once, few, many or a size class.

v_call: TRBV11-2; d_call: TRBD1; j_call: TRBJ1-2; clone_size: .; cdr3_nt: TGTGCCAGCAGCTCTTTACGGGACAGGAAATTATATAACTATGGCTACACCTTC; cdr3_aa: CASSSLRDRKLYNYGYTF
v_call: TRBV6-1; d_call: .; j_call: TRBJ2-3; clone_size: .; cdr3_nt: TGTGCCAGCAGTGGAATGAGCGGGTGGAGGGCCGGGAGCACAGATACGCAGTATTTT; cdr3_aa: CASSGMSGWRAGSTDTQYF
v_call: TRBV2; d_call: .; j_call: TRBJ2-7; clone_size: .; cdr3_nt: TGTGCCAGCAGTGAAAGTACAGGGCCGAGCGAGCAGTACTTC; cdr3_aa: CASSESTGPSEQYF
v_call: TRBV10-3; d_call: .; j_call: TRBJ1-5; clone_size: .; cdr3_nt: TGTGCCATCAGTGCGGCAACGGGAGGCCCTAGCAATCAGCCCCAGCATTTT; cdr3_aa: CAISAATGGPSNQPQHF
v_call: TRBV6-5; d_call: .; j_call: TRBJ2-3; clone_size: .; cdr3_nt: TGTGCCAGCAGTTACTCGCTCGTCCAGGATACGCAGTATTTT; cdr3_aa: CASSYSLVQDTQYF
v_call: TRBV7-7; d_call: TRBD1; j_call: TRBJ2-2; clone_size: .; cdr3_nt: TGTGCTAGCAGCCAACAGGGGGCCCTTATGAACGGGGAGCTGTTTTTT; cdr3_aa: CASSQQGALMNGELFF
v_call: TRBV28; d_call: .; j_call: TRBJ2-1; clone_size: .; cdr3_nt: TGTGCCAGCATCCTCAGGGGTGAGCAGTTCTTC; cdr3_aa: CASILRGEQFF
v_call: TRBV7-3; d_call: .; j_call: TRBJ1-1; clone_size: .; cdr3_nt: TGTGCCAGCAGCTTCACAGAGAACACTGAAGCTTTCTTT; cdr3_aa: CASSFTENTEAFF
v_call: TRBV5-6; d_call: TRBD1; j_call: TRBJ1-4; clone_size: .; cdr3_nt: TGTGCCAGCAGCCCCAACGCCGGGACAGGGGAAGAAAAACTGTTTTTT; cdr3_aa: CASSPNAGTGEEKLFF
v_call: TRBV7-9; d_call: .; j_call: TRBJ2-1; clone_size: .; cdr3_nt: TGTGCCAGCAGCTTGGGTAGCAGGGACTACAATGAGCAGTTCTTC; cdr3_aa: CASSLGSRDYNEQFF
v_call: TRBV28; d_call: .; j_call: TRBJ2-7; clone_size: once; cdr3_nt: TGTGCCAGCAGCCAAGGACACGACATCTCCTACGAGCAGTACTTC; cdr3_aa: CASSQGHDISYEQYF